This T cell receptor beta chain emerged from a study of T cell responses to AZD1222 COVID-19 vaccine. The wider study: Pooled in the analysis were second doses at about 4 or about 12 weeks.

CDR1 and CDR2 (germline): LGHNA, YSLEER. V was trimmed by 1 base and J by 5 bases, leaving 24 bases between them. The CDR3 covers 18 residues. The repertoire was sequenced with immunoSEQ multiplex PCR; TCRdb's copy has only in-frame clones and lacks some. This repertoire shows around 110,000 clones, 80% to 90% found once; its top ten account for 5.5% to 8%. The V call is TRBV4-3, the J call TRBJ2-7; D is undetermined. This receptor was identified in an adult in good health. Source: peripheral blood, taken on day 0 of AZD1222 vaccination. CDR3 loop: CASSQGPTGLGVRNEQYF. The CDR3 DNA is TGCGCCAGCAGCCAAGGGCCGACTGGCTTAGGTGTTAGGAACGAGCAGTACTTC.